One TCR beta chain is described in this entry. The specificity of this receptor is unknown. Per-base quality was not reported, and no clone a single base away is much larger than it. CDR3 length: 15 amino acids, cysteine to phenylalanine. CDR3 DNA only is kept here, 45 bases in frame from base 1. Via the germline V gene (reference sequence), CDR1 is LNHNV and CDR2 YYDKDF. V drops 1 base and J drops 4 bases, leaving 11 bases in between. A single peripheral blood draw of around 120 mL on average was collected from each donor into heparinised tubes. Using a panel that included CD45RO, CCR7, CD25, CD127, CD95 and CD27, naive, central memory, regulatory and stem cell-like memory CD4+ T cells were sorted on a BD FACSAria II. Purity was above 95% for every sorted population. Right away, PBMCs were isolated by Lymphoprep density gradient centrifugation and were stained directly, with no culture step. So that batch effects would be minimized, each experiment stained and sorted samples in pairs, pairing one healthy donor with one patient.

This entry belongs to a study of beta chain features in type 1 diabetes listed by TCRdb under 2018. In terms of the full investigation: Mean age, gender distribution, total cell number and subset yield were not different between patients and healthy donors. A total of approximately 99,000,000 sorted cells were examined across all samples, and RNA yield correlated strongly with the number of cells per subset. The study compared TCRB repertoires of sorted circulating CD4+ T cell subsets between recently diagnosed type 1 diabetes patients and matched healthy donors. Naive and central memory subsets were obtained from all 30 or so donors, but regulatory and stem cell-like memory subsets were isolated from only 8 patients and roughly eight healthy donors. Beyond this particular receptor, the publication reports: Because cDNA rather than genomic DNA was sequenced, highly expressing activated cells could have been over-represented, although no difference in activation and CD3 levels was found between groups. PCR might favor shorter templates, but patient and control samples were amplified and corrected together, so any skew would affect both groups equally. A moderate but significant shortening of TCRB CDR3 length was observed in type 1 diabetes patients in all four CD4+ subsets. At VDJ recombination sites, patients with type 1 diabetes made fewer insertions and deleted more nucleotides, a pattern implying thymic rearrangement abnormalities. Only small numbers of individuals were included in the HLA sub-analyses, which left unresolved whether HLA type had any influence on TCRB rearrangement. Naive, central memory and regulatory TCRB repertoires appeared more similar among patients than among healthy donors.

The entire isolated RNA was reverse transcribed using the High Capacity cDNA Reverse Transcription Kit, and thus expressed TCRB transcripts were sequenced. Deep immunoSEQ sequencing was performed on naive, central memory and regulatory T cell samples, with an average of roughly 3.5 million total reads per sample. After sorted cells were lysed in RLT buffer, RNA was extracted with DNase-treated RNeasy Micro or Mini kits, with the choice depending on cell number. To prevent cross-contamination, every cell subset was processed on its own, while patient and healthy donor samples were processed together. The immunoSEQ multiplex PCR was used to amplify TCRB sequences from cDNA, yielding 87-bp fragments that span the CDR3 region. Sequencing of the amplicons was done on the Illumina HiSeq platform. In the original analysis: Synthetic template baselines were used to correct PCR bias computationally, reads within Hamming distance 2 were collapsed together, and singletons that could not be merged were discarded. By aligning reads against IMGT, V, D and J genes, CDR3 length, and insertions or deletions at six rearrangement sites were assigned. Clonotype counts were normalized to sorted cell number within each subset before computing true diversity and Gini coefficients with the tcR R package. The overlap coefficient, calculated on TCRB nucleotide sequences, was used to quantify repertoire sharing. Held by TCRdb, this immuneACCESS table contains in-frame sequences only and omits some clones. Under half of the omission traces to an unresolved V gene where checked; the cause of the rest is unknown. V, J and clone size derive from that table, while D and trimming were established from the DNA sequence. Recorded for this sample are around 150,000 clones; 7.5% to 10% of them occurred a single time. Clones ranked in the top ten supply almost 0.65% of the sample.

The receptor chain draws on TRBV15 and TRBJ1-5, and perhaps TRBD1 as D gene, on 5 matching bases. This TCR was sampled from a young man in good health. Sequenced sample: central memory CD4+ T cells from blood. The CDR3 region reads CATSRAGAGNQPQHF. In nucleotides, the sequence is TGTGCCACCAGCAGAGCGGGAGCAGGGAATCAGCCCCAGCATTTT. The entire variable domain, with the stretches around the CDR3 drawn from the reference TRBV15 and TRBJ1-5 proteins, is DAMVIQNPRYQVTQFGKPVTLSCSQTLNHNVMYWYQQKSSQAPKLLFHYYDKDFNNEADTPDNFQSRRPNTSFCFLDIRSPGLGDTAMYLCATSRAGAGNQPQHFGDGTRLSIL.